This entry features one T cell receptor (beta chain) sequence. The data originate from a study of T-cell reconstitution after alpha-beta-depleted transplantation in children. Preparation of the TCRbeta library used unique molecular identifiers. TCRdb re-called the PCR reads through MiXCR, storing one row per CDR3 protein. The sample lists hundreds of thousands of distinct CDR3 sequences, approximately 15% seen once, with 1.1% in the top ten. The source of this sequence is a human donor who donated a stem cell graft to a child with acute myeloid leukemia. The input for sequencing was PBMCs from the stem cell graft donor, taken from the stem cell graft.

Here the CDR3 reads CASSPTVLSGANVLTF. The CDR3 DNA reads as TGTGCCAGCAGCCCGACAGTCCTCTCTGGGGCCAACGTCCTGACTTTC. The genes are TRBV7-8 and TRBJ2-6; maybe TRBD1 (5 bases). Germline V gene lookup returns CDR1 SGHVS and CDR2 FQNEAQ. The CDR3 runs to 16 residues. Trimming took 5 bases from V and 0 from J, leaving 11 bases between them.